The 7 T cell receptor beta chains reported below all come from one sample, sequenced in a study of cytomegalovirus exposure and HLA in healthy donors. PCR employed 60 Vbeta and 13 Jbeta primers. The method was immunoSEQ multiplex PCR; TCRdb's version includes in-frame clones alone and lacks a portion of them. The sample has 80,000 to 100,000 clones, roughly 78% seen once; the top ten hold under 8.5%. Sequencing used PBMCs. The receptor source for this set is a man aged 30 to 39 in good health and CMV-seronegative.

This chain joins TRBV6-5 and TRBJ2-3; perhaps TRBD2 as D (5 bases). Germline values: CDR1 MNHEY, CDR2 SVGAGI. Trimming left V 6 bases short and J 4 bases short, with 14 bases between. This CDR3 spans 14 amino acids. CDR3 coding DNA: TGTGCCAGCAGAGACCCGGGGTGGCCAGATACGCAGTATTTT. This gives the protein CASRDPGWPDTQYF.

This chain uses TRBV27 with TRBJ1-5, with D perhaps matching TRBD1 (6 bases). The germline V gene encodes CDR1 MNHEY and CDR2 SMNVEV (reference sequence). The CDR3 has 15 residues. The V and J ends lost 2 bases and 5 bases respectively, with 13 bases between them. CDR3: CASSLSPTGHQPQHF. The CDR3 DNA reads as TGTGCCAGCAGTTTAAGCCCCACAGGGCATCAGCCCCAGCATTTT.

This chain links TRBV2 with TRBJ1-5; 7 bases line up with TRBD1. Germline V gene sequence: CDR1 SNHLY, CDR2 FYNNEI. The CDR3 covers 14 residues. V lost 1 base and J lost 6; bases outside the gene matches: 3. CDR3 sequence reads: CASSEGQGGQPQHF. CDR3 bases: TGTGCCAGCAGTGAAGGACAGGGAGGTCAGCCCCAGCATTTT.

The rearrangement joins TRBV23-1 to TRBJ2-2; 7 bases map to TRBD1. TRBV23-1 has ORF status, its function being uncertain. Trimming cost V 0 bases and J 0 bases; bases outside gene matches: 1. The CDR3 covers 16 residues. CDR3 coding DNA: TGCGCCAGCAGTCAATCGGGACAGACGAACACCGGGGAGCTGTTTTTT. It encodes CASSQSGQTNTGELFF.

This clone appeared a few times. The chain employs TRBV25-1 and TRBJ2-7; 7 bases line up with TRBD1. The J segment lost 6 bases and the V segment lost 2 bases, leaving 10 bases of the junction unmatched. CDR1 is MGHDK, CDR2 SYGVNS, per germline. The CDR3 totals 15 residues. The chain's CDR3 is CASSETGTAPVEQYF. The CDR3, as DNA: TGTGCCAGCAGTGAAACCGGGACAGCCCCCGTCGAGCAGTACTTC.

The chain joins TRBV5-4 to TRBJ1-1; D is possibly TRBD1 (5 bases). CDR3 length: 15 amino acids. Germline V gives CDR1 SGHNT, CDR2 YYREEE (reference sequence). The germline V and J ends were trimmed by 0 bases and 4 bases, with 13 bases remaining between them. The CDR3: CASSLDWGRGTEAFF. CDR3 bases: TGTGCCAGCAGCTTGGATTGGGGAAGGGGCACTGAAGCTTTCTTT. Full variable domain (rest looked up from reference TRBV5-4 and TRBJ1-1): ETGVTQSPTHLIKTRGQQVTLRCSSQSGHNTVSWYQQALGQGPQFIFQYYREEENGRGNFPPRFSGLQFPNYSSELNVNALELDDSALYLCASSLDWGRGTEAFFGQGTRLTVV.

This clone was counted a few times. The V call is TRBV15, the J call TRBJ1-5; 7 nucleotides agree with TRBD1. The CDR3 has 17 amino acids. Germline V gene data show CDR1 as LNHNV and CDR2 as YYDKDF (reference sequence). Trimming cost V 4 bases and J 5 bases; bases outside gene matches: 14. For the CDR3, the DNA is TGTGCCACCAGCACCGAGGGGGCCGGGCCCCATGATCAGCCCCAGCATTTT. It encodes CATSTEGAGPHDQPQHF. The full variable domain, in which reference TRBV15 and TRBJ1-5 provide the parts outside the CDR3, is DAMVIQNPRYQVTQFGKPVTLSCSQTLNHNVMYWYQQKSSQAPKLLFHYYDKDFNNEADTPDNFQSRRPNTSFCFLDIRSPGLGDTAMYLCATSTEGAGPHDQPQHFGDGTRLSIL.